The source of this T cell receptor beta chain is a study of T cell responses to AZD1222 COVID-19 vaccine. Study-wide background: Second doses at about 4 or about 12 weeks were pooled.

Germline CDR1 SGHRS, CDR2 YFSETQ. CDR3 length: 17 amino acids. Trimming took 5 bases from V and 0 from J, leaving 18 bases between them. This clone was observed a single time. Only in-frame clones appear in the TCRdb table, and some are missing; sequencing was by immunoSEQ multiplex PCR. Of around 84,000 clones detected, more than 75% appear once; the ten largest clones hold roughly 9.4%. The rearrangement links TRBV5-1 to TRBJ2-1; the D call may be TRBD1 or TRBD2 (6 bases each). Source: peripheral blood, taken on day 0 of AZD1222 vaccination. This TCR came from an adult in good health. CDR3 amino acids: CASRSRGAASSYNEQFF. The CDR3 DNA sequence: TGCGCCAGCAGATCTAGGGGGGCGGCGAGCTCCTACAATGAGCAGTTCTTC. Full variable domain (missing parts from reference TRBV5-1 and TRBJ2-1): KAGVTQTPRYLIKTRGQQVTLSCSPISGHRSVSWYQQTPGQGLQFLFEYFSETQRNKGNFPGRFSGRQFSNSRSEMNVSTLELGDSALYLCASRSRGAASSYNEQFFGPGTRLTVL.